This T cell receptor beta chain was identified during a study of blood T cell repertoires in COVID-19. About the research overall: In each case, the material was cDNA or gDNA derived from T cells, B-cell-depleted T cells, or PBMCs.

V shed 0 bases, J shed 6 bases, and the junction held 3 bases outside the gene matches. The CDR3 sequence is 15 residues long. Germline CDR1 LGHDT, CDR2 YNNKEL (reference sequence). Source study methods: Amplified reference gene primers provided the basis for estimating nucleated cell counts. Measured with immunoSEQ multiplex PCR; TCRdb has only the in-frame clones, and not every one. V, J and clone size are taken as reported in that table, and D and trimming were inferred from the DNA itself. Among around 72,000 clones listed, 84% were seen once. The V gene is TRBV3-1 (or the pseudogene TRBV3-2), the J gene TRBJ1-5; 9 positions match TRBD1. This receptor was identified in a woman aged 60-75 years with acute or convalescent COVID-19. Sequences were obtained from peripheral blood. DNA for the CDR3: TGTGCCAGCAGCCAAGAGGGGGGACAGGGTCAGCCCCAGCATTTT. It is translated as CASSQEGGQGQPQHF.